A selection of T cell receptor beta chains follows, all from one sample in a study of beta chain features in type 1 diabetes. The assay was immunoSEQ multiplex PCR, and TCRdb's table has in-frame clones only and misses some. The repertoire holds 850,000 to 900,000 clones, around a sixth seen once, with 0.023% in the top ten. Source material: naive CD4+ T cells from blood. Source of these receptors: a woman younger than 35 in good health. The CDR3 runs from the conserved cysteine through the conserved F or W. D genes are given only for firm matches. Rows may omit the clone size; those that give it use once, few, many or a size class.

size	D	V	J	CDR3	DNA
NA	TRBD2	TRBV9	TRBJ2-1	CASSGPGRATEQFF	TGTGCCAGCAGCGGGCCGGGGAGGGCCACTGAGCAGTTCTTC
few	TRBD2	TRBV11-2	TRBJ2-5	CASTLAGGPETQYF	TGTGCCAGCACCTTAGCGGGAGGGCCAGAGACCCAGTACTTC
NA	NA	TRBV6-1	TRBJ2-1	CASSEPGYNEQFF	TGTGCCAGCAGTGAACCGGGGTACAATGAGCAGTTCTTC
NA	NA	TRBV5-1	TRBJ2-7	CASSLSWTDEQYF	TGCGCCAGCAGCTTGTCGTGGACGGACGAGCAGTACTTC
NA	NA	TRBV7-9	TRBJ2-3	CASSLQGGADTQYF	TGTGCCAGCAGCTTACAAGGGGGAGCAGATACGCAGTATTTT
NA	TRBD2	TRBV7-9	TRBJ2-5	CASSLPGIAGGETQYF	TGTGCCAGCAGCTTACCCGGGATAGCGGGAGGAGAGACCCAGTACTTC
few	TRBD1	TRBV7-2	TRBJ2-7	CASNRGQDYYEQYF	TGTGCCAGCAACCGGGGACAGGACTACTACGAGCAGTACTTC
NA	NA	TRBV7-3	TRBJ2-1	CASSAPAGKQFF	TGTGCCAGCAGCGCCCCTGCGGGAAAGCAGTTCTTC
NA	NA	TRBV15	TRBJ2-2	CATSRDWGTPLNTGELFF	TGTGCCACCAGCAGAGACTGGGGGACTCCATTGAACACCGGGGAGCTGTTTTTT
NA	NA	TRBV7-9	TRBJ1-4	CASSAQGGRYEKLFF	TGTGCCAGCAGCGCGCAGGGTGGGCGGTATGAAAAACTGTTTTTT
NA	TRBD2	TRBV13	TRBJ2-3	CASSLGWTSGSTDTQYF	TGTGCCAGCAGCTTAGGGTGGACTAGCGGGAGCACAGATACGCAGTATTTT
NA	NA	TRBV6-5	TRBJ2-1	CASSYGGSYNEQFF	TGTGCCAGTAGTTACGGAGGGAGTTACAATGAGCAGTTCTTC